This TCR beta chain was found in a study of OX40 agonist ivuxolimab in advanced cancers. Notes on the study in general: Low normalized T-cell clonal expansion also characterized some of the nonresponders.

As for this clone: Its antigen is not identified.

Individuals having autoimmune disease history or systemic immunosuppression were not enrolled. Cycle 7 day 1, cycle 4 day 1, and baseline were the timepoints at which blood was sampled. The CDR3 has 19 amino acids. CDR1 is SGHDN, CDR2 FVKESK, per germline. The junction had 13 bases not matched to a gene; V was cut back by 3 bases and J by 0 bases. Assay used: immunoSEQ multiplex PCR; TCRdb lists only in-frame clones, some missing. Of approximately 69,000 clones in the sample, around four fifths were seen once. Here the sequenced sample was CD4+ or CD8+ T cells sorted from blood, taken in a trial of the OX40 agonist ivuxolimab. The TCR sequence derives from an adult with an advanced solid tumor such as melanoma, head and neck, liver or kidney cancer. This rearrangement joins TRBV14 to TRBJ2-1; 8 bases line up with TRBD1. The CDR3 reads CASSHPYNRGWYSYNEQFF. For the CDR3, the DNA is TGTGCCAGCAGCCATCCTTACAACAGGGGGTGGTACTCCTACAATGAGCAGTTCTTC.